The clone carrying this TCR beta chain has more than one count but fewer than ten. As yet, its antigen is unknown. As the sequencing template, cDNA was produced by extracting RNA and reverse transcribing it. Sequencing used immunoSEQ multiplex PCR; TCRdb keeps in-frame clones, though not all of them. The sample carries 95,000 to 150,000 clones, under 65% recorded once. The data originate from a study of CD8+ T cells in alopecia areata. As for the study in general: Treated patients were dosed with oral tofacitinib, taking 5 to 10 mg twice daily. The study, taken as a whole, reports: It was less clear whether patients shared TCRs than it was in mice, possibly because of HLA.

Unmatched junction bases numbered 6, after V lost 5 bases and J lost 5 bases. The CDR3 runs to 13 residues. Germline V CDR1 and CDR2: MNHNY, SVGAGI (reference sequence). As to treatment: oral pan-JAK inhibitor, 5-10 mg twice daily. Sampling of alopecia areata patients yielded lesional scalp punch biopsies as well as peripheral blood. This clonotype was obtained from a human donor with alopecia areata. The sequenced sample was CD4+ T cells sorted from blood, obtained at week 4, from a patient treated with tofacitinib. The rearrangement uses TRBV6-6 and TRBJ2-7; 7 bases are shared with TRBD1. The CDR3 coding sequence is TGTGCCAGCAGTCAGACAGGGATCCACGAGCAGTACTTC. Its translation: CASSQTGIHEQYF.